The 5 T cell receptor beta chains below come from one sample, sequenced in a study of blood T cell repertoires in COVID-19. TCRdb keeps only in-frame clones here, not all; method: immunoSEQ multiplex PCR. Among roughly 460,000 clones, roughly 90% were seen once, and the ten largest hold roughly 0.87%. What was sequenced was peripheral blood. Receptor source: a man younger than 35 with COVID-19, enrolled during active disease.

J is TRBJ1-6 and V is TRBV30; 7 bases are shared with TRBD1. CDR3 length: 14 amino acids. Germline V CDR1 and CDR2: GTSNPN, SVGIG (reference sequence). Germline trimming cut 2 bases from V and 11 bases from J; bases unmatched to any gene: 9. The CDR3 DNA reads as TGTGCCTGGAGTCCCGGGACAGATCAACCACCCCTCCACTTT. Translated: CAWSPGTDQPPLHF.

The genes are TRBV12-2 and TRBJ2-3; TRBD2, the D gene given by the table, was not confirmed from the DNA. TRBV12-2 is shown as a pseudogene. This CDR3 has 19 amino acids. CDR3 bases: TGTGCAAGTCGCTTAGCCGGGAGAAATCCGATAAAAAGAACAGATACGCAGTATTTT. Amino acid sequence: CASRLAGRNPIKRTDTQYF.

The chain combines TRBV11-3 with TRBJ2-7, with D tentatively TRBD2 (6 bases). This CDR3 has 13 residues. The germline V and J ends were trimmed by 3 bases and 5 bases, with 11 bases remaining between them. Germline V gene lookup returns CDR1 SGHNT and CDR2 YENEEA. The CDR3 sequence is CASSLTGVHEQYF. Written as DNA, the CDR3 is TGTGCCAGCAGCTTGACGGGGGTCCACGAGCAGTACTTC.

The chain joins TRBV25-1 to TRBJ2-1; maybe TRBD1 (6 bases). The germline CDR1 and CDR2 sequences are MGHDK and SYGVNS. There are 13 residues in the CDR3. Trimming removed 4 bases at V and 8 bases at J, with 12 bases between. The CDR3 sequence: CASSAFWTDEQFF. The CDR3 coding sequence is TGTGCCAGCAGTGCCTTCTGGACAGATGAGCAGTTCTTC.

The rearrangement joins TRBV4-1 to TRBJ2-7; possible D gene TRBD2, 5 bases. This CDR3 is built from 15 residues. Looked up from germline, CDR1 is MGHRA and CDR2 is YSYEKL. V dropped 1 base and J dropped 3 bases, with 13 bases sitting between them. The CDR3 coding sequence is TGCGCCAGCAGCCAAGGCTCAAACGGGGTCTACGAGCAGTACTTC. Translating it yields CASSQGSNGVYEQYF.